What follows are 13 T cell receptor beta chains derived from one specimen sequenced in a study of cytomegalovirus exposure and HLA in healthy donors. PCR employed 60 Vbeta and 13 Jbeta primers. Using immunoSEQ multiplex PCR, the repertoire was profiled, and TCRdb retains in-frame clones only, with some absent. The table shows about 120,000 clones, with around 84% occurring only once. Material: PBMCs. These receptors all stem from a woman between 25 and 40 years old in good health and CMV-seropositive.

This clone was seen a few times. The J gene is TRBJ1-1, the V gene TRBV30; 7 positions agree with TRBD1. V lost 7 bases and J lost 6; bases outside the gene matches: 5. The length of the CDR3 is 11 residues. Germline V gene sequence: CDR1 GTSNPN, CDR2 SVGIG (reference sequence). Here the CDR3 reads CASHRGPEAFF. CDR3 DNA sequence: TGTGCCTCCCACAGGGGCCCTGAAGCTTTCTTT.

This chain joins TRBV5-8 and TRBJ2-7; 7 bases are shared with TRBD2. This CDR3 spans 15 amino acids. V shed 3 bases and J 3 bases; nucleotides not matched to a gene: 9. The germline V gene encodes CDR1 SGHTS and CDR2 YDEGEE. CDR3 sequence reads: CASSSTVGGFYEQYF. The CDR3 DNA sequence: TGTGCCAGCAGCTCGACAGTGGGGGGGTTCTACGAGCAGTACTTC.

J is TRBJ1-4 and V is TRBV30; 8 positions match TRBD1. J lost 2 bases, V lost 5 bases, and 4 bases had no gene match. Germline values: CDR1 GTSNPN, CDR2 SVGIG (reference sequence). This CDR3 has 14 amino acids. CDR3 nucleotides: TGTGCCTGGGGACAGGGTGGGACTAATGAAAAACTGTTTTTT. The encoded protein is CAWGQGGTNEKLFF.

This clone was observed a single time. The chain joins TRBV30 to TRBJ2-5; 10 bases are shared with TRBD2. V trimming: 2 bases; J trimming: 4 bases; junction bases outside the gene matches: 10. CDR3 length equals 16 residues. The germline CDR1 and CDR2 sequences are GTSNPN and SVGIG (reference sequence). In nucleotides, the CDR3 is TGTGCCTGGAGTTTTCTAGCGGGGGCTACCCGAGAGACCCAGTACTTC. Protein: CAWSFLAGATRETQYF.

The rearrangement uses TRBV28 and TRBJ2-7; tentative D call: TRBD1 (6 bases). Germline CDR1 reads MDHEN; CDR2 reads SYDVKM. This CDR3 region has 14 residues. V was trimmed by 5 bases and J by 6 bases, leaving 17 bases between them. The CDR3 DNA reads TGTGCCAGCAGTGATACAGGGAGATGGGGCGAGCAGTACTTC. As protein: CASSDTGRWGEQYF.

The gene calls are TRBV7-2 and TRBJ1-1; TRBD1 is a possible D gene (5 bases). Trimming took 3 bases from V and 3 from J, leaving 11 bases between them. The CDR3 runs 14 residues. In germline, CDR1 is SGHTA, CDR2 FQGNSA. In DNA, the CDR3 is TGTGCCAGCAGCTTTTTCGGGGGAGACACTGAAGCTTTCTTT. Translating it yields CASSFFGGDTEAFF.

The rearrangement links TRBV11-2 to TRBJ2-7; 12 bases agree with TRBD2. V was clipped by 0 bases and J by 4 bases; unmatched bases: 4. The germline gives CDR1 SGHAT, CDR2 FQNNGV. The CDR3 sequence is 16 residues long. CDR3 protein: CASSLDLAGGVYEQYF. CDR3 nucleotides: TGTGCCAGCAGCTTAGACCTAGCGGGGGGGGTTTACGAGCAGTACTTC.

The rearrangement links TRBV10-2 to TRBJ2-7; 15 bases agree with TRBD2. Germline CDR1 reads WSHSY; CDR2 reads SAAADI. This CDR3 is 17 amino acids long. J lost 9 bases, V lost 6 bases, and 15 bases had no gene match. CDR3 sequence reads: CASRAGTSGGPTSGQYF. The CDR3 DNA follows: TGCGCCAGCAGGGCCGGGACTAGCGGGGGGCCCACCTCCGGGCAGTACTTC.

The chain carries TRBV9 and TRBJ1-1; D is ambiguous. The CDR3 length is 17 residues. V lost 3 bases and J 0 bases, leaving 18 bases between the germline ends. In germline, CDR1 is SGDLS, CDR2 YYNGEE. Here the CDR3 DNA reads TGTGCCAGCAGCGCCCTCTTGAGGGCAGGCTTGAACACTGAAGCTTTCTTT. It specifies CASSALLRAGLNTEAFF.

This clone was seen only a few times. The V call is TRBV6-5, the J call TRBJ2-1, with a tentative D call TRBD2 (6 bases). Germline V lookup: CDR1 MNHEY, CDR2 SVGAGI. V dropped 6 bases and J dropped 6 bases, with 18 bases sitting between them. This CDR3 comprises 15 residues. The CDR3 spells CASRNPSVRGNEQFF. The CDR3 DNA is TGTGCCAGCAGAAACCCCTCAGTGCGGGGCAATGAGCAGTTCTTC.

The V call is TRBV7-7, the J call TRBJ2-5; TRBD1 matches 8 bases. The CDR3 loop spans 15 amino acids. CDR1 and CDR2 from the germline V gene are SSHAT and FNYEAQ (reference sequence). J was trimmed by 5 bases and V by 3 bases; bases with no gene match: 8. The CDR3 DNA sequence: TGTGCCAGCAGCTTGTCAGGGGGCGCCCGGGAGACCCAGTACTTC. Its protein product is CASSLSGGARETQYF. Based on the CDR3 plus reference TRBV7-7 and TRBJ2-5, the full variable domain is GAGVSQSPRYKVTKRGQDVTLRCDPISSHATLYWYQQALGQGPEFLTYFNYEAQPDKSGLPSDRFSAERPEGSISTLTIQRTEQRDSAMYRCASSLSGGARETQYFGPGTRLLVL.

CDR3 sequence reads: CASSRESYEQYF. In DNA, the CDR3 is TGTGCCAGCAGCCGGGAGTCCTACGAGCAGTACTTC. This rearrangement joins TRBV13 to TRBJ2-7; weak D call: TRBD2 (6 bases). Trimming removed 5 bases from V and 1 base from J, with 6 bases in between. CDR3 size: 12 residues. The germline V gene encodes CDR1 PRHDT and CDR2 FYEKMQ (reference sequence).

The V gene is TRBV5-4, the J gene TRBJ2-3; the match to TRBD1 covers 11 bases. Germline V gene data show CDR1 as SGHNT and CDR2 as YYREEE (reference sequence). The CDR3 loop spans 15 amino acids. With V trimmed by 4 bases and J by 4 bases, 5 bases remained unmatched. The DNA of the CDR3 is TGTGCCAGCAGCCCCGGGACAGGGGGTTCAGATACGCAGTATTTT. Amino acid sequence: CASSPGTGGSDTQYF.